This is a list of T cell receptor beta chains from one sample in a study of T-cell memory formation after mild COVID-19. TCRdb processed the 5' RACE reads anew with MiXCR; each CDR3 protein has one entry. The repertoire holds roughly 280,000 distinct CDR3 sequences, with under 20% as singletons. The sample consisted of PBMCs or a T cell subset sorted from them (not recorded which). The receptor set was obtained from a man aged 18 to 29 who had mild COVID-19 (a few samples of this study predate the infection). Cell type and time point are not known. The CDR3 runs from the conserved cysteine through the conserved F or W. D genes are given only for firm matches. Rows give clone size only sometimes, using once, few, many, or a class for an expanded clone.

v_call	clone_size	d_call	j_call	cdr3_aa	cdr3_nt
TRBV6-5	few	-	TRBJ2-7	CASTPQVGDSYEQYF	TGTGCCAGCACCCCACAGGTCGGGGACTCCTACGAGCAGTACTTC
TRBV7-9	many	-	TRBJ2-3	CASSLSSFTDTQYF	TGTGCCAGCAGCTTGAGTAGTTTCACAGATACGCAGTATTTT
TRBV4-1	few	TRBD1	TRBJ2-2	CASSQHAGGTGTGELFF	TGCGCCAGCAGCCAACATGCAGGGGGCACGGGAACCGGGGAGCTGTTTTTT
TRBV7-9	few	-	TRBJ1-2	CASSSPQPGLYGYTF	TGTGCCAGCAGCTCCCCGCAGCCGGGCCTCTATGGCTACACCTTC
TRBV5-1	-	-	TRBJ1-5	CASSLAWQSHQPQHF	TGCGCCAGCAGCTTGGCCTGGCAGTCCCATCAGCCCCAGCATTTT
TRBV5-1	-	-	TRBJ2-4	CASSFADGENIQYF	TGCGCCAGCAGCTTCGCCGACGGAGAAAACATTCAGTACTTC
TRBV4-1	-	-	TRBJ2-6	CASGQGFSFGANVLTF	TGCGCCAGCGGGCAGGGGTTTTCTTTTGGGGCCAACGTCCTGACTTTC
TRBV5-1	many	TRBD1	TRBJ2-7	CASSHRSDRVNSEQYF	TGCGCCAGCAGCCACCGATCGGACAGGGTTAATAGCGAGCAGTACTTC
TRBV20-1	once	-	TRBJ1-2	CSAREGGTIYGYTF	TGCAGTGCTAGAGAGGGGGGGACCATATATGGCTACACCTTC
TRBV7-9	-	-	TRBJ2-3	CASSNEGDTQYF	TGTGCCAGCAGCAACGAGGGAGATACGCAGTATTTT
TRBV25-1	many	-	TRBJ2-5	CASSGRDQGETQYF	TGTGCCAGCAGTGGTCGGGACCAAGGGGAGACCCAGTACTTC